This is a list of T cell receptor beta chains from one sample in a study of T-cell reconstitution after alpha-beta-depleted transplantation in children. MiXCR, applied by TCRdb to the PCR reads, yields one record per CDR3 protein. Of 440,000 or so distinct CDR3 sequences listed, 43% are singletons. This specimen was PBMCs, taken before TCRalphabeta/CD19-depleted stem cell transplant. The receptors come from a girl aged 2-10 years with aplastic anemia, due to receive a stem cell transplant. Both conserved end residues are part of each CDR3. A D gene is named only where the DNA matches it firmly. Clone size appears in some rows only: once, few, many, or a class for an expanded clone.

D: -
J: TRBJ2-1
size: -
V: TRBV4-2
DNA: TGTGCCAGCAGCCCCGGTGGTAACAATGAGCAGTTCTTC
CDR3: CASSPGGNNEQFF

D: TRBD2
J: TRBJ2-1
size: -
V: TRBV5-1
DNA: TGCGCCAGCAGCTACGCGGGACTAGCGGGGGCCTCCTCCTACAATGAGCAGTTCTTC
CDR3: CASSYAGLAGASSYNEQFF

D: TRBD2
J: TRBJ2-7
size: few
V: TRBV29-1
DNA: TGCAGCGCTCGGGCCTGGACTAGCGGGAGGGCCATGCACGAGCAGTACTTC
CDR3: CSARAWTSGRAMHEQYF

D: -
J: TRBJ2-5
size: -
V: TRBV7-2
DNA: TGTGCCAGCAGGCGTACCGGGACCCAAGAGACCCAGTACTTC
CDR3: CASRRTGTQETQYF

D: -
J: TRBJ2-7
size: -
V: TRBV28
DNA: TGTGCCAGCAGCCCTATTGACAGGTTCTCCTACGAGCAGTACTTC
CDR3: CASSPIDRFSYEQYF

D: -
J: TRBJ1-2
size: many
V: TRBV3-1
DNA: TGTGCCAGCAGCCACCGGACTGACAACTATGGCTACACCTTC
CDR3: CASSHRTDNYGYTF

D: -
J: TRBJ2-7
size: -
V: TRBV20-1
DNA: TGCAGTGCTGTGGGGCAGATTACCGAGCAGTACTTC
CDR3: CSAVGQITEQYF

D: -
J: TRBJ1-2
size: -
V: TRBV4-1
DNA: TGCGCCAGCAGCCAAGATCTGGTCGTCTATGGCTACACCTTC
CDR3: CASSQDLVVYGYTF

D: -
J: TRBJ2-1
size: -
V: TRBV7-4
DNA: TGTGCCAGCAGCTTCGGATATGAGGGATCAGGGAATGAGCAGTTCTTC
CDR3: CASSFGYEGSGNEQFF

D: -
J: TRBJ2-7
size: few
V: TRBV20-1
DNA: TGCAGTGCTAGGGGTGGGAGGACAAACTACGAGCAGTACTTC
CDR3: CSARGGRTNYEQYF

D: -
J: TRBJ2-3
size: -
V: TRBV7-2
DNA: TGTGCCAGCAGCTTTAGGCTAGTAACAGATACGCAGTATTTT
CDR3: CASSFRLVTDTQYF

D: TRBD1
J: TRBJ1-2
size: many
V: TRBV4-1
DNA: TGCGCCAGCAGCCAGGGGACAGCCTACACCTTC
CDR3: CASSQGTAYTF

D: -
J: TRBJ1-1
size: -
V: TRBV7-9
DNA: TGTGCCAGCAGCTTAGATCGAGACAGGAACACTGAAGCTTTCTTT
CDR3: CASSLDRDRNTEAFF

D: -
J: TRBJ2-7
size: -
V: TRBV28
DNA: TGTGCCAGCAGTTTCCCGGGACACAGCTCCTACGAGCAGTACTTC
CDR3: CASSFPGHSSYEQYF

D: -
J: TRBJ2-5
size: many
V: TRBV20-1
DNA: TGCAGTGCTAGTACAAGTCAAGAGACCCAGTACTTC
CDR3: CSASTSQETQYF

D: TRBD1
J: TRBJ2-3
size: -
V: TRBV7-9
DNA: TGTGCCAGCAGCTTAGTAATCGCAGGGGGATTCACAGATACGCAGTATTTT
CDR3: CASSLVIAGGFTDTQYF

D: -
J: TRBJ1-1
size: many
V: TRBV30
DNA: TGTGCCTGGATCGCCACTGAAGCTTTCTTT
CDR3: CAWIATEAFF

D: -
J: TRBJ2-5
size: -
V: TRBV5-1
DNA: TGCGCCAGCAGCTTGGATGCAGGTCAGACCCAGTACTTC
CDR3: CASSLDAGQTQYF

D: -
J: TRBJ2-2
size: few
V: TRBV14
DNA: TGTGCCAGCAGATCTGGGGGGACCGGGGAGCTGTTTTTT
CDR3: CASRSGGTGELFF

D: -
J: TRBJ2-7
size: -
V: TRBV28
DNA: TGTGCCAGCAGCCCCCCAGGTTTGGGAAACGAGCAGTACTTC
CDR3: CASSPPGLGNEQYF

D: -
J: TRBJ1-5
size: -
V: TRBV7-2
DNA: TGTGCCAGCAGCAACCCCCAGGGCCATCAGCCCCAGCATTTT
CDR3: CASSNPQGHQPQHF

D: -
J: TRBJ2-3
size: -
V: TRBV11-2
DNA: TGTGCCAGCAGCCACACTTTGGGGGGACAGAGCAATACAGATACGCAGTATTTT
CDR3: CASSHTLGGQSNTDTQYF

D: TRBD1
J: TRBJ2-7
size: -
V: TRBV7-9
DNA: TGTGCCAGCAGTGGGGCGACAGGGGGCGAATGGGAGCAGTACTTC
CDR3: CASSGATGGEWEQYF

D: -
J: TRBJ2-5
size: many
V: TRBV5-1
DNA: TGCGCCAGCAGCCCTGAACTAGAGACCCAGTACTTC
CDR3: CASSPELETQYF

D: -
J: TRBJ2-3
size: many
V: TRBV5-1
DNA: TGCGCCAGCAGCAACCAGGGGATCTTAGGAGATACGCAGTATTTT
CDR3: CASSNQGILGDTQYF

D: -
J: TRBJ1-1
size: many
V: TRBV20-1
DNA: TGCAGTGCTAGGAGGTTCGGATTGAACACTGAAGCTTTCTTT
CDR3: CSARRFGLNTEAFF

D: -
J: TRBJ2-3
size: -
V: TRBV12-3/TRBV12-4
DNA: TGTGCCAGCAGTTTACCAGGAGGGGGGGCGCAGTATTTT
CDR3: CASSLPGGGAQYF

D: -
J: TRBJ1-1
size: -
V: TRBV20-1
DNA: TGCAGTGCTAGGGCCAGCCGTCAAGCTTTCTTT
CDR3: CSARASRQAFF

D: -
J: TRBJ1-5
size: few
V: TRBV16
DNA: TGTGCCAGCAGCCAAGGAGCCGCCACGCCCCAGCATTTT
CDR3: CASSQGAATPQHF

D: -
J: TRBJ1-5
size: many
V: TRBV27
DNA: TGTGCCAGCAGCGGGGGTAGCAATCAGCCCCAGCATTTT
CDR3: CASSGGSNQPQHF

D: -
J: TRBJ1-3
size: -
V: TRBV12-3/TRBV12-4
DNA: TGTGCCAGCAGTTTATCCGGCAGAGATGCTGGAAACACCATATATTTT
CDR3: CASSLSGRDAGNTIYF

D: -
J: TRBJ2-1
size: -
V: TRBV5-1
DNA: TGCGCCAGCAGCTTGGTCAGGGGACAAGACAATGAGCAGTTCTTC
CDR3: CASSLVRGQDNEQFF

D: -
J: TRBJ2-5
size: -
V: TRBV5-1
DNA: TGCGCCAGCAGCTCCGGGTCCCAAGAGACCCAGTACTTC
CDR3: CASSSGSQETQYF

D: TRBD2
J: TRBJ2-7
size: -
V: TRBV20-1
DNA: TGCAGTGCTAGAGGGGGGACTAGAGGGACGGGGCAGTACTTC
CDR3: CSARGGTRGTGQYF

D: -
J: TRBJ2-7
size: -
V: TRBV4-1
DNA: TGCGCCAGCAGCCAACAAATACTAGCCTACTCCTACGAGCAGTACTTC
CDR3: CASSQQILAYSYEQYF

D: -
J: TRBJ2-5
size: many
V: TRBV20-1
DNA: TGCAGTGGCCCAGTACGGGCTAAAGAGACCCAGTACTTC
CDR3: CSGPVRAKETQYF

D: -
J: TRBJ2-5
size: -
V: TRBV5-1
DNA: TGCGCCAGCAGCTTGATATCGGGAGAGACCCAGTACTTC
CDR3: CASSLISGETQYF

D: -
J: TRBJ1-5
size: few
V: TRBV7-9
DNA: TGTGCCAGCAGTTCGGGGGGGAGCAATCAGCCCCAGCATTTT
CDR3: CASSSGGSNQPQHF

D: -
J: TRBJ2-3
size: few
V: TRBV10-1
DNA: TGCGCCAGCAGTGAGTCGGCTGGTGGCCGGCGAGATACGCAGTATTTT
CDR3: CASSESAGGRRDTQYF

D: -
J: TRBJ2-1
size: few
V: TRBV27
DNA: TGTGCCAGCAAAACAAATTCACGGGACGAGCAGTTCTTC
CDR3: CASKTNSRDEQFF

D: TRBD2
J: TRBJ2-1
size: many
V: TRBV27
DNA: TGTGCCAGCAGTTTGGGGGACTACCTACTCGACAATGAGCAGTTCTTC
CDR3: CASSLGDYLLDNEQFF

D: TRBD1
J: TRBJ2-1
size: many
V: TRBV5-1
DNA: TGCGCCAGCAGCTCGGGACAGGGTGTCAATGAGCAGTTCTTC
CDR3: CASSSGQGVNEQFF

D: -
J: TRBJ1-4
size: many
V: TRBV12-3/TRBV12-4
DNA: TGTGCCAGCAGCCCGAATGAAAAACTGTTTTTT
CDR3: CASSPNEKLFF

D: TRBD2
J: TRBJ2-3
size: -
V: TRBV6-1
DNA: TGTGCCAGCAGTGAAGCTAGCGGGAGCTCAGATACGCAGTATTTT
CDR3: CASSEASGSSDTQYF

D: -
J: TRBJ1-3
size: few
V: TRBV12-3/TRBV12-4
DNA: TGTGCCAGCAGCCCGAGGGTATCAGGAAACACCATATATTTT
CDR3: CASSPRVSGNTIYF

D: -
J: TRBJ1-2
size: -
V: TRBV5-1
DNA: TGCGCCAGCAGCTTGGCTCGACGAAGGGGCTACACCTTC
CDR3: CASSLARRRGYTF

D: TRBD2
J: TRBJ2-1
size: few
V: TRBV19
DNA: TGTGCCAGTAGTATAGAAGGGGCGGGAGGGCAAAATGAGCAGTTCTTC
CDR3: CASSIEGAGGQNEQFF

D: -
J: TRBJ2-5
size: -
V: TRBV7-2
DNA: TGTGCCAGCAGCTCCAGGGGCAAGACCCAGTACTTC
CDR3: CASSSRGKTQYF

D: TRBD1
J: TRBJ1-2
size: -
V: TRBV20-1
DNA: TGCAGTGCCCTCAGGGGGAACTATGGCTACACCTTC
CDR3: CSALRGNYGYTF

D: -
J: TRBJ1-1
size: few
V: TRBV19
DNA: TGTGCCAGTAGTATGTTGGGTGGTGGGGTGAACACTGAAGCTTTCTTT
CDR3: CASSMLGGGVNTEAFF

D: TRBD1
J: TRBJ2-3
size: many
V: TRBV5-5
DNA: TGTGCCAGCAGAAAGGGACAGGGGTTCGATACGCAGTATTTT
CDR3: CASRKGQGFDTQYF

D: -
J: TRBJ2-7
size: -
V: TRBV6-1
DNA: TGTGCCAGCACCCTAACGCAGGGGAACTACGAGCAGTACTTC
CDR3: CASTLTQGNYEQYF

D: -
J: TRBJ1-3
size: few
V: TRBV7-9
DNA: TGTGCCAGCAGCCTCCTTGGCGCCTTCTCTGGAAACACCATATATTTT
CDR3: CASSLLGAFSGNTIYF

D: TRBD1
J: TRBJ2-2
size: -
V: TRBV28
DNA: TGTGCCACCAGGGACAGTCTGACCGGGGAGCTGTTTTTT
CDR3: CATRDSLTGELFF

D: -
J: TRBJ2-7
size: few
V: TRBV7-6
DNA: TGTGCCAGCAGCCCACAAGCAGGACGGGAAAGGCCGGAATACGAGCAGTACTTC
CDR3: CASSPQAGRERPEYEQYF

D: -
J: TRBJ2-1
size: many
V: TRBV4-1
DNA: TGCGCCAGCAGCGTAGTGGTGTCGACCTCCTACAATGAGCAGTTCTTC
CDR3: CASSVVVSTSYNEQFF

D: -
J: TRBJ2-5
size: many
V: TRBV2
DNA: TGTGCCAGCCATATGGACAGAAACCAAGAGACCCAGTACTTC
CDR3: CASHMDRNQETQYF

D: -
J: TRBJ1-2
size: -
V: TRBV7-8
DNA: TGTGCCAGCAGCTTGGGGAGAGCCCTGAACTATGGCTACACCTTC
CDR3: CASSLGRALNYGYTF